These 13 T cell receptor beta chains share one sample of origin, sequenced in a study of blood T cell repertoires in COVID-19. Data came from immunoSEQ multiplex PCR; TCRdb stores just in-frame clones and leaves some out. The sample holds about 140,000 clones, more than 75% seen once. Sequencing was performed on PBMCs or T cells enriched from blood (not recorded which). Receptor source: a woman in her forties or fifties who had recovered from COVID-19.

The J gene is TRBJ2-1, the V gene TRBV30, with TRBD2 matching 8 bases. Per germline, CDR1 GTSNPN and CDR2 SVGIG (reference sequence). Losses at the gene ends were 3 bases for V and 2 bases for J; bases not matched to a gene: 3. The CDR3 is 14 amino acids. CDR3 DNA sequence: TGTGCCTGGAGGGATAGCGGGGCCTACAATGAGCAGTTCTTC. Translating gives CAWRDSGAYNEQFF. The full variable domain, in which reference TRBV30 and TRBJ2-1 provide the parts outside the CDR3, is SQTIHQWPATLVQPVGSPLSLECTVEGTSNPNLYWYRQAAGRGLQLLFYSVGIGQISSEVPQNLSASRPQDRQFILSSKKLLLSDSGFYLCAWRDSGAYNEQFFGPGTRLTVL.

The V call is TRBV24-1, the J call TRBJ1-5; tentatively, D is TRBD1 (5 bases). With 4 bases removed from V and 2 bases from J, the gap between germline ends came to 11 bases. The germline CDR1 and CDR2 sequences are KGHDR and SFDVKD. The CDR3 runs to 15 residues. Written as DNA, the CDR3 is TGTGCCACCAGTGAGACAGCCCCTGGCAATCAGCCCCAGCATTTT. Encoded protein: CATSETAPGNQPQHF.

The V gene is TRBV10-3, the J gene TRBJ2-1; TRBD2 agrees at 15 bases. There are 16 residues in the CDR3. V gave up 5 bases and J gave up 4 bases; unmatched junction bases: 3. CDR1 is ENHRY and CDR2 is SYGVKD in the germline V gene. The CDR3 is CAISQGTSGGYNEQFF. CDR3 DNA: TGTGCCATCAGTCAGGGGACTAGCGGGGGGTACAATGAGCAGTTCTTC.

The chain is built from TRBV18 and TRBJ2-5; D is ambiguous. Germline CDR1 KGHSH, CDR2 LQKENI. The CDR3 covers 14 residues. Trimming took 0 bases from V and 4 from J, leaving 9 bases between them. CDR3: CASSPPMGPETQYF. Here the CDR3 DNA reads TGTGCCAGCTCACCACCGATGGGCCCAGAGACCCAGTACTTC.

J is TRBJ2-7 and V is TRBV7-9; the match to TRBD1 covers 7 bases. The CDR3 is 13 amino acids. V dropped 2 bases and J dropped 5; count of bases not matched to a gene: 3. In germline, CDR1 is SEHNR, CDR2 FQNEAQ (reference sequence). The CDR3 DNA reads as TGTGCCAGCAGCTTATACAGGGGTGACGAGCAGTACGTC. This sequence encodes CASSLYRGDEQYV.

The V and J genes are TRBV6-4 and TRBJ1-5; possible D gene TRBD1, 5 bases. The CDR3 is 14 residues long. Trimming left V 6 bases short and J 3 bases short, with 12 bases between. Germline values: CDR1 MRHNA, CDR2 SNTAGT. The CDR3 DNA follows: TGTGCCAGCAGCCACACAGGAGACAATCAGCCCCAGCATTTT. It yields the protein CASSHTGDNQPQHF.

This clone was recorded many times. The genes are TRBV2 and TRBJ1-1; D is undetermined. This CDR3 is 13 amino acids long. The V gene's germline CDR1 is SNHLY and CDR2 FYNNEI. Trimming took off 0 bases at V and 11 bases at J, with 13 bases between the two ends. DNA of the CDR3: TGTGCCAGCAGTGAAGCGAAGGAGGGTCGGGCTTTCTTT. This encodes CASSEAKEGRAFF.

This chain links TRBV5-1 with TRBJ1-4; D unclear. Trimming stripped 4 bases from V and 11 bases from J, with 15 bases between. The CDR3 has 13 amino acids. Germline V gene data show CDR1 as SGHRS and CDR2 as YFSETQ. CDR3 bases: TGCGCCAGCAGCACCGTGGGAGGAGGGAAACTGTTTTTT. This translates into CASSTVGGGKLFF.

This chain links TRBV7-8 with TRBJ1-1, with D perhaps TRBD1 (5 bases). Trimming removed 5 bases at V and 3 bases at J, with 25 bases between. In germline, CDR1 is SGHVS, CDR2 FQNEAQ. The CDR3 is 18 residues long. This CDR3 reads CASSNRGRVHNGYTEAFF. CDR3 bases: TGTGCCAGCAGCAACCGGGGGAGGGTTCACAATGGGTACACTGAAGCTTTCTTT.

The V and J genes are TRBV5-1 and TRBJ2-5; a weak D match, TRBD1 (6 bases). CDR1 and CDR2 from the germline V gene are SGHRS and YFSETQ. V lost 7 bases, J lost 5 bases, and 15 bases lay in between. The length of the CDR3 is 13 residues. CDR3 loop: CASWGQGRETQYF. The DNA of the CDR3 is TGCGCCAGCTGGGGGCAAGGGCGGGAGACCCAGTACTTC.

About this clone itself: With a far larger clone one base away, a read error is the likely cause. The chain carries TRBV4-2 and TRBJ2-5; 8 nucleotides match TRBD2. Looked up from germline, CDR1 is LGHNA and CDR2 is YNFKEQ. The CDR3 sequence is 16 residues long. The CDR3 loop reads CACSQDGGAGAETQYF. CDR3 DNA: TGTGCCTGCAGCCAAGACGGGGGGGCCGGGGCAGAGACCCAGTACTTC.

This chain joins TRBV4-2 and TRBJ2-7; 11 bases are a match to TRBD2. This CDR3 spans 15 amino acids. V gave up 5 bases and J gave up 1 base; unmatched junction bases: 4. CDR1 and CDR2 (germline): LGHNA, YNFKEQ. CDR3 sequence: CASSATSGASYEQYF. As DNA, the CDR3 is TGTGCCAGCAGCGCGACTAGCGGGGCATCCTACGAGCAGTACTTC.

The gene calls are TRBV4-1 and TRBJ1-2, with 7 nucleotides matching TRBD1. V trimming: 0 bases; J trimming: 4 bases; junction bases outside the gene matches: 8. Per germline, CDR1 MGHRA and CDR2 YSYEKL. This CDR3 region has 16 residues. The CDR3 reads CASSQDLNRGIYGYTF. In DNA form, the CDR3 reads TGCGCCAGCAGCCAAGATCTCAACAGGGGAATCTATGGCTACACCTTC.